The 28 T cell receptor beta chains below all came from one sample that was sequenced in a study of T cells after posttransplantation cyclophosphamide. The repertoire was sequenced with immunoSEQ multiplex PCR; TCRdb's copy has only in-frame clones and lacks some. The sample has approximately 24,000 clones, none seen only once. The material sequenced was PBMCs. These receptors came from a woman aged 55-70 years in good health, CMV-negative, and a related stem cell transplant donor.

At least ten counts were recorded for this clone. The rearrangement links TRBV21-1 to TRBJ1-1; the table gives TRBD1 as D, unverified against the DNA. TRBV21-1 is labeled a pseudogene. The CDR3 is 12 amino acids. CDR3 nucleotides: TGTGCCAGCCGGGACAGGGGGACCCAAGCTTTCTTT. Translation gives CASRDRGTQAFF.

This clone was observed many times. The chain employs TRBV2 and TRBJ2-7; D gene ambiguous. Looked up from germline, CDR1 is SNHLY and CDR2 is FYNNEI. The CDR3 runs 10 residues. The V end was cut by 3 bases, the J end by 9 bases, with 6 bases between. The CDR3 sequence: CASSDRRQYV. In nucleotides, the CDR3 is TGTGCCAGCAGTGATAGGAGGCAGTACGTC.

In its sample, this clone was seen a few times. The chain's CDR3 is CASRRERGIYEQFF. DNA of the CDR3: TGTGCCAGCAGAAGAGAGCGGGGGATCTACGAGCAGTTCTTC. The rearrangement joins TRBV2 to TRBJ2-7; 8 nucleotides align to TRBD2. The DNA end lines up better with TRBJ2-1; the J call may be wrong. The germline CDR1 and CDR2 sequences are SNHLY and FYNNEI. This CDR3 has 14 residues.

This clone was seen many times. The chain has TRBV7-2 and TRBJ2-2; no firm D call. V lost 5 bases and J 6 bases, leaving 7 bases between the germline ends. CDR3 size: 12 residues. Germline-derived CDR1 and CDR2 are SGHTA and FQGNSA. The DNA of the CDR3 is TGTGCCAGCAGCCGAGTTCCCGGGGAGCTGTTTTTT. Translating gives CASSRVPGELFF.

This clone was picked up many times. CDR3 bases: TGTGCCAGCAGCTCCCAGGACAGCTCCTACGAGCAGTACGTC. Protein: CASSSQDSSYEQYV. The chain carries TRBV7-9 and TRBJ2-7; a possible D gene is TRBD1 (6 bases). V was clipped by 4 bases and J by 0 bases, with 10 bases between them. CDR1 SEHNR and CDR2 FQNEAQ come from the germline V gene (reference sequence). This CDR3 comprises 14 residues.

This clone was recorded at least ten times. The V call is TRBV7-2, the J call TRBJ1-4; weak D call: TRBD1 (6 bases). V lost 3 bases and J lost 8, with 22 bases in between. Germline values: CDR1 SGHTA, CDR2 FQGNSA. The CDR3 is made up of 17 amino acids. The CDR3 sequence is CASSFDPRGHSGEKLFF. CDR3 bases: TGTGCCAGCAGCTTCGACCCCAGGGGTCATTCGGGGGAAAAACTGTTTTTT. The full variable domain, its missing parts supplied by reference TRBV7-2 and TRBJ1-4, is GAGVSQSPSNKVTEKGKDVELRCDPISGHTALYWYRQSLGQGLEFLIYFQGNSAPDKSGLPSDRFSAERTGGSVSTLTIQRTQQEDSAVYLCASSFDPRGHSGEKLFFGSGTQLSVL.

This clone turned up a few times. J is TRBJ2-5 and V is TRBV2, with D possibly being TRBD1 (6 bases). The J call may not be correct, given that the DNA end is closer to TRBJ2-7. The CDR3 is 15 residues long. CDR1 and CDR2 (germline): SNHLY, FYNNEI. The CDR3 DNA reads as TGTGCCAGTAACCCCTTGGGGGACAAGGAGGACGAGCAGTACTTC. Protein product: CASNPLGDKEDEQYF.

This clone occurred many times. The chain recombines TRBV7-9 with TRBJ1-2; 9 nucleotides align to TRBD1. CDR3 size: 15 residues. V shed 3 bases and J 5 bases; nucleotides not matched to a gene: 7. The germline CDR1 and CDR2 sequences are SEHNR and FQNEAQ (reference sequence). CDR3 protein: CASSFRTGAYYGYTF. CDR3 bases: TGTGCCAGCAGCTTCCGGACAGGGGCGTATTATGGCTACACCTTC.

This clone was seen many times. The chain recombines TRBV6-5 with TRBJ1-2, with 11 bases that match TRBD1. The V gene's germline CDR1 is MNHEY and CDR2 SVGAGI. Losses at the gene ends were 4 bases for V and 6 bases for J; bases not matched to a gene: 7. This CDR3 region has 15 residues. CDR3 amino acids: CASSSWTGGLDGYTF. Here the CDR3 DNA reads TGTGCCAGCAGTTCGTGGACAGGGGGCCTGGATGGCTACACCTTC.

Many counts were recorded for this clone. The chain recombines TRBV6-1 with TRBJ2-7, with 12 bases matching TRBD2. Trimming at V came to 9 bases and at J to 5 bases, leaving 11 bases not matched to a gene. Germline CDR1 MNHNS, CDR2 SASEGT. CDR3 length: 15 amino acids. The CDR3 sequence: CARSSETSGGHEQYV. CDR3 bases: TGTGCCAGAAGCTCGGAGACTAGCGGGGGCCACGAGCAGTACGTC.

This clone was recorded many times. The chain employs TRBV2 and TRBJ2-1, with D unclear. This CDR3 comprises 14 residues. Trimming removed 4 bases at V and 2 bases at J, with 9 bases between. Germline V gene data show CDR1 as SNHLY and CDR2 as FYNNEI. In DNA, the CDR3 is TGTGCCAGCAGTGCAATAACTGCCTACAATGAGCAGTTCTTC. Encoded protein: CASSAITAYNEQFF.

This clone has at least ten counts. V is TRBV28 and J is TRBJ1-3; 8 bases are shared with TRBD1. The germline V gene encodes CDR1 MDHEN and CDR2 SYDVKM. The V gene end was trimmed by 4 bases and the J gene end by 3 bases; junction bases not matched to a gene: 5. The CDR3 loop spans 15 amino acids. The CDR3 DNA sequence: TGTGCCAGCAGTTCCGCAGGGGGCAATGGAAACACCATATATTTT. Encoded protein: CASSSAGGNGNTIYF.

This clone was found a few times. V gene TRBV9 combines with J gene TRBJ2-1; D is uncertain. The CDR3 consists of 14 residues. Trimming shortened V by 3 bases and J by 6 bases, and 13 bases separated the two germline ends. Germline V gives CDR1 SGDLS, CDR2 YYNGEE. The CDR3 DNA reads TGTGCCAGCAGCGCCAAGAACAGCCTCAATGAGCAGTTCTTC. Its protein product is CASSAKNSLNEQFF. Filled out from reference TRBV9 and TRBJ2-1, the complete variable domain reads DSGVTQTPKHLITATGQRVTLRCSPRSGDLSVYWYQQSLDQGLQFLIQYYNGEERAKGNILERFSAQQFPDLHSELNLSSLELGDSALYFCASSAKNSLNEQFFGPGTRLTVL.

At least ten counts were recorded for this clone. Here the CDR3 DNA reads TGTGCCAGCAGTAGAGGACAGGGGTCACGACCGACGGGCGGGGAGCTGTTTTTT. Protein sequence: CASSRGQGSRPTGGELFF. The chain has TRBV5-6 and TRBJ2-2, with TRBD1 identical over 9 bases. V shed 5 bases, J shed 7 bases, and the junction held 18 bases outside the gene matches. The CDR3 spans 18 residues. Germline loops: CDR1 SGHDT, CDR2 YYEEEE.

This clone has ten or more counts. The V gene is TRBV4-3, the J gene TRBJ2-3; possibly TRBD2 for D (6 bases). The CDR3 is 17 amino acids. Per the germline V gene, CDR1 is LGHNA and CDR2 is YSLEER. Trimming stripped 0 bases from V and 2 bases from J, with 15 bases between. The CDR3 DNA reads as TGCGCCAGCAGCCAAGATCTGGCTAGCGCTGCCACAGATACGCAGTATTTT. This gives the protein CASSQDLASAATDTQYF.

This clone was counted many times. V usage is TRBV7-9 and J usage is TRBJ2-1; TRBD2 might be the D (6 bases). This CDR3 is 15 amino acids long. V dropped 6 bases and J dropped 4 bases, with 16 bases sitting between them. CDR1 and CDR2 (germline): SEHNR, FQNEAQ (reference sequence). CDR3: CASRTGLLRYNEQFF. The CDR3 bases are TGTGCCAGCAGGACGGGACTCCTTCGTTACAATGAGCAGTTCTTC.

This clone was counted at least ten times. CDR3 DNA: TGTGCCAGCAGTTCCAGGGGGCTGGGTAATGAAAAACTGTTTTTT. Translated, it gives CASSSRGLGNEKLFF. The chain combines TRBV28 with TRBJ1-4; 8 bases map to TRBD1. Trimming cost V 4 bases and J 4 bases; bases outside gene matches: 5. The CDR3 extends over 15 amino acids. Germline V gene data show CDR1 as MDHEN and CDR2 as SYDVKM.

This clone occurred many times. Here the CDR3 reads CASSDRAGPTEAFF. DNA for the CDR3: TGTGCCAGCAGTGACCGGGCAGGGCCCACTGAAGCTTTCTTT. The chain uses TRBV6-1 and TRBJ1-1, with D possibly TRBD1 on 5 matching bases. V lost 3 bases to trimming and J lost 4 bases, with 12 bases between them. Looked up from germline, CDR1 is MNHNS and CDR2 is SASEGT. The CDR3 contains 14 residues.

This clone was picked up many times. V and J are TRBV5-1 and TRBJ2-5; D might be TRBD2 (6 bases). The CDR3 consists of 14 residues. V dropped 0 bases and J dropped 5 bases, with 11 bases sitting between them. Germline CDR1 reads SGHRS; CDR2 reads YFSETQ. CDR3 protein: CASSLEVRGETQYF. The DNA for the CDR3 is TGCGCCAGCAGCTTGGAAGTCCGGGGGGAGACCCAGTACTTC.

This clone was seen repeatedly, ten times or more. The chain links TRBV28 to TRBJ1-2; tentatively, D is TRBD1 (5 bases). Germline V gene lookup returns CDR1 MDHEN and CDR2 SYDVKM. CDR3 size: 14 residues. V was shortened by 3 bases and J by 3 bases, with 11 bases between the two germline ends. The CDR3 coding sequence is TGTGCCAGCAGTTTCCCGGACAAATACTATGGCTACACCTTC. This gives the protein CASSFPDKYYGYTF.

This clone was observed many times. The gene calls are TRBV23-1 and TRBJ1-5; D possibly corresponds to TRBD1 (6 bases). TRBV23-1 has ORF status, its function being uncertain. V lost 0 bases, J lost 2 bases, and 8 bases lay in between. This CDR3 spans 15 amino acids. The CDR3 spells CASSQSWTGNQPQHF. For the CDR3, the DNA is TGCGCCAGCAGTCAATCGTGGACAGGCAATCAGCCCCAGCATTTT.

Many counts were recorded for this clone. The chain recombines TRBV25-1 with TRBJ1-4; D is uncertain. The CDR3 totals 15 residues. The germline CDR1 and CDR2 sequences are MGHDK and SYGVNS. The V end was cut by 0 bases, the J end by 4 bases, with 9 bases between. The CDR3 loop is CASSEYGQVNEKLFF. The CDR3 DNA sequence: TGTGCCAGCAGTGAATATGGGCAGGTTAATGAAAAACTGTTTTTT.

This clone was observed at least ten times. This rearrangement joins TRBV28 to TRBJ2-3; D might be TRBD1 (5 bases). CDR3 length: 13 residues. Trimming pared 7 bases from V and 9 bases from J, leaving 17 bases between. The germline gives CDR1 MDHEN, CDR2 SYDVKM. CDR3 amino acids: CASTIQGVETQYF. The CDR3 DNA reads as TGTGCCAGCACCATCCAAGGGGTGGAGACGCAGTATTTT.

This clone was detected many times. The V gene is TRBV15, the J gene TRBJ2-3; D is undetermined. Between the trimmed V and J ends, which lost 6 bases and 5 bases, there was a span of 24 bases. The CDR3 has 17 residues. CDR1 LNHNV and CDR2 YYDKDF come from the germline V gene (reference sequence). CDR3 sequence: CATSPPDHAVLRDTQYF. CDR3 DNA: TGTGCCACCAGTCCCCCCGACCACGCGGTGCTCAGAGATACGCAGTATTTT.

There are a few counts of this clone. The chain links TRBV19 to TRBJ2-3, with a tentative D call TRBD1 (6 bases). CDR3 length: 14 amino acids. Trimming cost V 8 bases and J 0 bases, with 12 bases left between them. CDR1 and CDR2 (germline): LNHDA, SQIVND (reference sequence). The CDR3 here is CASGRTVSTDTQYF. The CDR3 DNA reads as TGTGCCAGTGGACGGACAGTGAGCACAGATACGCAGTATTTT.

This clone has ten or more counts. The V gene is TRBV7-9, the J gene TRBJ2-2; perhaps TRBD1 as D (6 bases). V dropped 0 bases and J dropped 5 bases, with 10 bases sitting between them. Germline CDR1 SEHNR, CDR2 FQNEAQ (reference sequence). The CDR3 extends over 15 amino acids. The CDR3 sequence: CASSLAGGNTGELFF. In DNA form, the CDR3 reads TGTGCCAGCAGCTTAGCTGGGGGCAATACCGGGGAGCTGTTTTTT.

This clone was found many times. Here the CDR3 reads CASSYSSIRGDQPQHF. The CDR3 coding sequence is TGTGCCAGCAGTTACTCGAGTATACGCGGGGATCAGCCCCAGCATTTT. The chain is built from TRBV6-6 and TRBJ1-5; no clear D gene. CDR3 size: 16 residues. V lost 0 bases to trimming and J lost 5 bases, with 14 bases between them. Germline V gene lookup returns CDR1 MNHNY and CDR2 SVGAGI (reference sequence).

This clone was detected ten times or more. The V and J genes are TRBV5-4 and TRBJ1-2; 7 bases are a match to TRBD1. The trim removed 1 base at V and 7 bases at J, leaving 4 bases unmatched. CDR1 is SGHNT, CDR2 YYREEE, per germline (reference sequence). The CDR3 has 13 amino acids. The CDR3 here is CASSLPGGSGYTF. The DNA for the CDR3 is TGTGCCAGCAGCTTGCCAGGGGGAAGTGGCTACACCTTC.